This entry lists 5 T cell receptor beta chains sequenced from one sample in a study of shared clonotypes between healthy human individuals. CD45RO negativity and positive selection for CCR7 defined naive CD8 cells, a population that excluded terminally differentiated effector memory CD45RA+ cells. Method: immunoSEQ multiplex PCR; TCRdb's copy keeps in-frame clones and lacks some. The data contain about 820,000 clones, 80% to 95% of them singletons. Sequencing was performed on naive CD8+ T cells sorted from blood. The receptors here all came from a man aged 30 to 45 in good health.

V is TRBV4-1 and J is TRBJ2-1; D is ambiguous. The germline V gene encodes CDR1 MGHRA and CDR2 YSYEKL. With 5 bases removed from V and 8 bases from J, the gap between germline ends came to 7 bases. The CDR3 loop spans 11 amino acids. The CDR3 nucleotides read TGCGCCAGCAGCTGGGGTGATGAGCAGTTCTTC. This gives the protein CASSWGDEQFF.

This chain uses TRBV27 with TRBJ2-5; TRBD1 matches at 7 bases. The CDR3 loop spans 16 amino acids. Trimming at V came to 4 bases and at J to 0 bases, leaving 8 bases not matched to a gene. Germline V gene sequence: CDR1 MNHEY, CDR2 SMNVEV (reference sequence). CDR3 sequence (DNA): TGTGCCAGCAGTTGGTCCTCCAGGGGGTACCAAGAGACCCAGTACTTC. It specifies CASSWSSRGYQETQYF.

The chain links TRBV15 to TRBJ2-1, with 14 nucleotides matching TRBD2. The germline V gene encodes CDR1 LNHNV and CDR2 YYDKDF (reference sequence). The trim removed 3 bases at V and 4 bases at J, leaving 8 bases unmatched. The CDR3 runs to 18 residues. Here the CDR3 DNA reads TGTGCCACCAGCAGCCGTCGGACTAGCGGGAGGTTATACAATGAGCAGTTCTTC. Its translation: CATSSRRTSGRLYNEQFF.

This chain connects TRBV2 to TRBJ2-2, with 9 bases lining up with TRBD1. The V gene's germline CDR1 is SNHLY and CDR2 FYNNEI. CDR3 length equals 16 residues. With V trimmed by 1 base and J by 5 bases, 5 bases remained unmatched. Here the CDR3 reads CASSEGTGAWTGELFF. The CDR3, as DNA: TGTGCCAGCAGTGAAGGGACAGGGGCGTGGACCGGGGAGCTGTTTTTT.

The chain carries TRBV27 and TRBJ1-2, with 7 bases aligning to TRBD1. The CDR3 sequence is 16 residues long. Trimming cost V 5 bases and J 5 bases; bases outside gene matches: 14. Per germline, CDR1 MNHEY and CDR2 SMNVEV (reference sequence). Here the CDR3 DNA reads TGTGCCAGCAGTACTAGGACAGGCGTCAACCTGTATGGCTACACCTTC. Translation: CASSTRTGVNLYGYTF.